These 21 T cell receptor beta chains came from one sample sequenced in a study of blood T cell repertoires in COVID-19 (dated by TCRdb to 2020 to 2021). The library was made by the immunoSEQ multiplex PCR assay. TCRdb re-hosts the immuneACCESS table, in-frame sequences only. Its copies lack some clones; in the studies checked, an unresolved V gene accounts for under half of them, and the cause for the rest is not known. This sample holds 60,000 to 70,000 clones; about 80% were observed only once. In total, the top ten clones hold under 6% of the sample. Sequenced material: peripheral blood. The receptor source for this set is a woman aged 60-75 years with acute or convalescent COVID-19.

This clone came up once. The V gene is TRBV3-1 (or the pseudogene TRBV3-2), the J gene TRBJ2-1; D might be TRBD2 (6 bases). Germline lookup yields CDR1 LGHDT and CDR2 YNNKEL (reference sequence). The V gene lost 3 bases and the J gene lost 4 bases, with 7 bases spanning the gap. This CDR3 spans 13 amino acids. The CDR3 is CASSQGLYNEQFF. As DNA, the CDR3 is TGTGCCAGCAGCCAGGGACTTTACAATGAGCAGTTCTTC.

V usage is TRBV5-1 and J usage is TRBJ2-1; D is ambiguous. The CDR3 contains 14 residues. With 4 bases removed from V and 6 bases from J, the gap between germline ends came to 14 bases. Germline loops: CDR1 SGHRS, CDR2 YFSETQ. The CDR3 loop is CASSVGNSLNEQFF. The CDR3 DNA sequence: TGCGCCAGCAGCGTTGGAAACAGCCTCAATGAGCAGTTCTTC.

This chain joins TRBV11-2 and TRBJ2-3; D ambiguous. V was shortened by 5 bases and J by 0 bases, with 9 bases between the two germline ends. Germline values: CDR1 SGHAT, CDR2 FQNNGV. This CDR3 is 14 amino acids long. The CDR3 region has the DNA TGTGCCAGCAGCCCGCGGTCCAGCACAGATACGCAGTATTTT. Its translation is CASSPRSSTDTQYF. Filled out from reference TRBV11-2 and TRBJ2-3, the complete variable domain reads EAGVAQSPRYKIIEKRQSVAFWCNPISGHATLYWYQQILGQGPKLLIQFQNNGVVDDSQLPKDRFSAERLKGVDSTLKIQPAKLEDSAVYLCASSPRSSTDTQYFGPGTRLTVL.

In nucleotides, the CDR3 is TGTGCCACCAGTGTTGGGGGAGGGGGCACAGATACGCAGTATTTT. Residues: CATSVGGGGTDTQYF. The gene calls are TRBV24-1 and TRBJ2-3; 7 bases map to TRBD2. The CDR3 has 15 residues. V gave up 5 bases and J gave up 1 base; unmatched junction bases: 5. Germline V gene sequence: CDR1 KGHDR, CDR2 SFDVKD.

In its sample, this clone was seen once. The V and J genes are TRBV19 and TRBJ1-2, with D possibly matching TRBD1 (5 bases). This CDR3 has 13 residues. CDR1 and CDR2 from the germline V gene are LNHDA and SQIVND (reference sequence). V lost 4 bases to trimming and J lost 8 bases, with 14 bases between them. CDR3 bases: TGTGCCAGTAGTACCGGGGGTCTTGACGGCTACACCTTC. It encodes CASSTGGLDGYTF.

This clone was recorded once. The rearrangement links TRBV13 to TRBJ2-2, with TRBD2 matching 11 bases. With V trimmed by 3 bases and J by 5 bases, 11 bases remained unmatched. The V gene's germline CDR1 is PRHDT and CDR2 FYEKMQ (reference sequence). The CDR3 is made up of 18 amino acids. CDR3 DNA sequence: TGTGCCAGCAGCTTTTCCCCCCTAGCGGGGGGTGGTACCGGGGAGCTGTTTTTT. Translating gives CASSFSPLAGGGTGELFF.

This chain links TRBV5-4 with TRBJ2-1; 8 bases align to TRBD2. The germline V gene encodes CDR1 SGHNT and CDR2 YYREEE (reference sequence). After removal of 1 base from V and 7 bases from J, the junction contained 7 bases not matched to a gene. CDR3 size: 15 residues. CDR3 region: CASSLTPGGGNEQFF. The CDR3 bases are TGTGCCAGCAGCTTGACGCCGGGGGGGGGAAATGAGCAGTTCTTC.

The chain carries TRBV29-1 and TRBJ1-4, with D perhaps matching TRBD1 (6 bases). Looked up from germline, CDR1 is SQVTM and CDR2 is ANQGSEA. This CDR3 region has 14 residues. Trimming shortened V by 7 bases and J by 3 bases, and 15 bases separated the two germline ends. CDR3 nucleotides: TGCAGCGGAAAGGTGGACAGCGCTAATGAAAAACTGTTTTTT. As protein: CSGKVDSANEKLFF.

CDR3 DNA: TGTGCCAGTCATAAACACGGGTGGAACACTGAAGCTTTCTTT. Translation gives CASHKHGWNTEAFF. The chain joins TRBV19 to TRBJ1-1; D ambiguous. Germline V gene sequence: CDR1 LNHDA, CDR2 SQIVND (reference sequence). This CDR3 has 14 amino acids. V was cut by 8 bases and J by 1 base, with 14 bases left in between.

This clone was seen once. V is TRBV24-1 and J is TRBJ1-1; D gene unclear. Trimming cost V 6 bases and J 4 bases, with 11 bases left between them. The CDR3 spans 13 residues. In germline, CDR1 is KGHDR, CDR2 SFDVKD. The CDR3 coding sequence is TGTGCCACCAGTCTTTTAACTTGCACTGAAGCTTTCTTT. Translating it yields CATSLLTCTEAFF.

The chain joins TRBV5-1 to TRBJ1-4, with 9 bases fitting TRBD1. V trimming: 5 bases; J trimming: 5 bases; junction bases outside the gene matches: 7. From germline, CDR1 is SGHRS and CDR2 YFSETQ. This CDR3 is 15 amino acids long. The CDR3 sequence is CASRVTGTGNEKLFF. The CDR3 bases are TGCGCCAGCAGGGTTACCGGGACAGGGAATGAAAAACTGTTTTTT.

The CDR3 bases are TGCGCCAGCAGCTTGACAGGGGGATCAACCTACGAGCAGTACTTC. It specifies CASSLTGGSTYEQYF. The rearrangement links TRBV5-1 to TRBJ2-7; TRBD1 agrees at 8 bases. Trimming took 1 base from V and 2 from J; bases not matched to a gene: 5. This CDR3 spans 15 amino acids. Germline CDR1 is SGHRS and CDR2 is YFSETQ.

The chain has TRBV5-1 and TRBJ1-4; no definite D call. This CDR3 is built from 15 residues. The V and J ends lost 4 bases and 5 bases respectively, with 15 bases between them. Germline loops: CDR1 SGHRS, CDR2 YFSETQ. The CDR3 DNA reads TGCGCCAGCAGCCCGGTCGGGGTCCCCAATGAAAAACTGTTTTTT. Translation gives CASSPVGVPNEKLFF.

The rearrangement uses TRBV2 and TRBJ2-2; D may be TRBD1 (5 bases). Trimming took 4 bases from V and 3 from J, leaving 12 bases between them. The CDR3 is 15 amino acids. Germline-derived CDR1 and CDR2 are SNHLY and FYNNEI. In nucleotides, the CDR3 is TGTGCCAGCAGTGTAGTAGGGGCGGACACCGGGGAGCTGTTTTTT. This gives the protein CASSVVGADTGELFF.

This chain joins TRBV10-3 and TRBJ2-7; TRBD1 matches 8 bases. V lost 6 bases to trimming and J lost 6 bases; unmatched junction nucleotides: 13. This CDR3 comprises 15 residues. The germline V gene encodes CDR1 ENHRY and CDR2 SYGVKD. The CDR3 spells CAISIMTGAESEQYF. The CDR3 bases are TGTGCCATCAGCATCATGACAGGGGCGGAGAGCGAGCAGTACTTC.

The chain recombines TRBV10-1 with TRBJ1-1; TRBD1 aligns across 7 bases. The CDR3 is 15 amino acids. CDR1 WNHNN and CDR2 SYGVQD come from the germline V gene (reference sequence). Trimming took 0 bases from V and 1 from J; bases not matched to a gene: 2. The CDR3 nucleotides read TGCGCCAGCAGTGAGTCTCCAGGGGGGAACACTGAAGCTTTCTTT. This sequence encodes CASSESPGGNTEAFF.

The chain carries TRBV7-3 and TRBJ2-1; 10 bases match TRBD1. The germline V gene encodes CDR1 SGHTA and CDR2 FQGTGA. Trimming at V came to 5 bases and at J to 7 bases, leaving 5 bases not matched to a gene. CDR3 size: 14 residues. The CDR3 nucleotides read TGTGCCAGCAGCGCCGGACAGGGGGGGAATGAGCAGTTCTTC. This translates into CASSAGQGGNEQFF.

The chain combines TRBV7-9 with TRBJ1-1; D remains ambiguous. This CDR3 is 14 amino acids long. Germline loops: CDR1 SEHNR, CDR2 FQNEAQ (reference sequence). V was cut by 5 bases and J by 5 bases, with 15 bases left in between. CDR3: CASSPSGRGTEAFF. CDR3 DNA: TGTGCCAGCAGCCCTAGCGGGAGAGGGACTGAAGCTTTCTTT. Looking up the rest from reference TRBV7-9 and TRBJ1-1 gives the full variable domain: DTGVSQNPRHKITKRGQNVTFRCDPISEHNRLYWYRQTLGQGPEFLTYFQNEAQLEKSRLLSDRFSAERPKGSFSTLEIQRTEQGDSAMYLCASSPSGRGTEAFFGQGTRLTVV.

V and J are TRBV19 and TRBJ1-3; D gene uncertain. The length of the CDR3 is 13 residues. Germline CDR1 LNHDA, CDR2 SQIVND (reference sequence). The ends were cut back, 3 bases at V and 8 bases at J, with 11 bases in the middle. CDR3 bases: TGTGCCAGTAGTATTACCCCGAGGGACACCATATATTTT. The encoded protein is CASSITPRDTIYF.

The CDR3, as DNA: TGTGCCAGCAGCTTAGGTCAGGGGACCTATAATTCACCCCTCCACTTT. It translates to CASSLGQGTYNSPLHF. V gene TRBV7-3 combines with J gene TRBJ1-6; weak D call: TRBD1 (6 bases). The CDR3 has 16 amino acids. The V end lost 2 bases, the J end lost 2 bases, and 10 bases lay between the germline ends. Germline CDR1 and CDR2: SGHTA and FQGTGA.

The rearrangement links TRBV5-1 to TRBJ2-1; the D gene is possibly TRBD2 (5 bases). The CDR3 contains 14 residues. Per the germline V gene, CDR1 is SGHRS and CDR2 is YFSETQ. V was clipped by 0 bases and J by 3 bases, with 7 bases between them. CDR3: CASSLAGVYNEQFF. In DNA form, the CDR3 reads TGCGCCAGCAGCTTGGCCGGGGTCTACAATGAGCAGTTCTTC.